This T cell receptor (beta chain) was profiled in a study of blood T cells in healthy people across ages. Combining a sample-barcoded 5' primer with a J-beta primer mix, a second PCR ran for about 6 to 12 cycles. TCRdb re-called the 5' RACE reads with MiXCR, one entry per CDR3 protein. This repertoire shows hundreds of thousands of distinct CDR3 sequences, approximately 22% found once; its top ten account for less than 25%. The ends lost 4 bases at V and 7 bases at J; junction bases unmatched: 11. The CDR3 loop spans 15 amino acids. Germline V gene lookup returns CDR1 SGHRS and CDR2 YFSETQ. The chain has TRBV5-1 and TRBJ2-3, with 8 positions matching TRBD1. This clonotype was obtained from a man aged 70-80 years in good health. The sample consisted of blood. This CDR3 is CASSEPGQAINTQYF. CDR3 sequence (DNA): TGCGCCAGCAGCGAGCCGGGACAGGCAATTAATACGCAGTATTTT.